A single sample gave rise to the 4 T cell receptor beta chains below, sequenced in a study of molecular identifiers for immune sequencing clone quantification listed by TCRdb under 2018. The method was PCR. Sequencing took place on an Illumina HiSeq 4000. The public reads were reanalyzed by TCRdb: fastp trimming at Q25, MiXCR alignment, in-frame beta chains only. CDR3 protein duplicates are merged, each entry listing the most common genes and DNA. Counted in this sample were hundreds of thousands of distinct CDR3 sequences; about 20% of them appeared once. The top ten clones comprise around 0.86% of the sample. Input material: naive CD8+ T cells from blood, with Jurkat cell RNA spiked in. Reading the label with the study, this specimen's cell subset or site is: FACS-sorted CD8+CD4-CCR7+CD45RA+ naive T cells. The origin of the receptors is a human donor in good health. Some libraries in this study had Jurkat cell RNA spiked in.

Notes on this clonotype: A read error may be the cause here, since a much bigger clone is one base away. CDR3 in DNA: TGTGCCAGCGGCGTAGTGGGTAGTGTCGGTTACTTC. It codes for CASGVVGSVGYF. The chain is built from TRBV9 and TRBJ2-7; D not resolved. CDR1 SGDLS and CDR2 YYNGEE come from the germline V gene. The CDR3 sequence is 12 residues long.

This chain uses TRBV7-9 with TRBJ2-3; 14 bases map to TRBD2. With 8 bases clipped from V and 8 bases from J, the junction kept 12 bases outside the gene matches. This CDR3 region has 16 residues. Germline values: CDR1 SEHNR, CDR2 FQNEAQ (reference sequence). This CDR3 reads CASGGTSGRKSVTQYF. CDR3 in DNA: TGTGCCAGCGGGGGGACTAGCGGGAGAAAATCGGTTACGCAGTATTTT.

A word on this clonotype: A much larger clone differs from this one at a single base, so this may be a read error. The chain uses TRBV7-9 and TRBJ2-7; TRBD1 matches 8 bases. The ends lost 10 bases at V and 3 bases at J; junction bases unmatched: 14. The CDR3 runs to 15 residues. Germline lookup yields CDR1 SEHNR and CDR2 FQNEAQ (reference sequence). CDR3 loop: CATTNQTGENYEQYF. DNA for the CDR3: TGTGCCACCACCAACCAGACAGGGGAAAACTACGAGCAGTACTTC.

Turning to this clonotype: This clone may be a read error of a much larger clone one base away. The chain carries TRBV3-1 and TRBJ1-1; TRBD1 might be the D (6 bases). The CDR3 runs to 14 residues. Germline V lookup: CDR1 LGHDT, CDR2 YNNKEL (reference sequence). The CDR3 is CASSQDRGGPEALF. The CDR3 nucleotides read TGTGCCAGCAGCCAAGACCGGGGGGGCCCTGAAGCTCTCTTT.